Following are 11 T cell receptor beta chains from one sample sequenced in a study of cytomegalovirus exposure and HLA in healthy donors. The PCR had 60 Vbeta and 13 Jbeta primers. Only in-frame clones appear in the TCRdb table, and some are missing; sequencing was by immunoSEQ multiplex PCR. The sample contains under 55,000 clones, about three quarters of which appear only once. Input material: PBMCs. Every receptor here comes from a man in his late teens or twenties in good health and CMV-seronegative.

The genes are TRBV7-2 and TRBJ2-1, with a tentative D call TRBD2 (5 bases). Germline V gene lookup returns CDR1 SGHTA and CDR2 FQGNSA. The CDR3 covers 16 residues. V was trimmed by 2 bases and J by 0 bases, leaving 11 bases between them. The CDR3 coding sequence is TGTGCCAGCAGCTTAAGCGGTGCGAGCTCCTACAATGAGCAGTTCTTC. Its translation is CASSLSGASSYNEQFF. Full variable domain (outside the CDR3, taken from reference TRBV7-2 and TRBJ2-1): GAGVSQSPSNKVTEKGKDVELRCDPISGHTALYWYRQSLGQGLEFLIYFQGNSAPDKSGLPSDRFSAERTGGSVSTLTIQRTQQEDSAVYLCASSLSGASSYNEQFFGPGTRLTVL.

A few counts support this clone. V and J are TRBV6-5 and TRBJ1-3; TRBD1 agrees at 7 bases. Per the germline V gene, CDR1 is MNHEY and CDR2 is SVGAGI. CDR3 length: 15 residues. J lost 4 bases, V lost 0 bases, and 3 bases had no gene match. As DNA, the CDR3 is TGTGCCAGCAGTTACTCGTGGACAGGAGGAAACACCATATATTTT. It is translated as CASSYSWTGGNTIYF.

The chain links TRBV29-1 to TRBJ2-1; TRBD2 agrees at 8 bases. With 1 base clipped from V and 8 bases from J, the junction kept 10 bases outside the gene matches. The germline V gene encodes CDR1 SQVTM and CDR2 ANQGSEA. CDR3 length: 15 amino acids. DNA for the CDR3: TGCAGCGTTGAAGCTAGCGGGTGGAGAGGGGATGAGCAGTTCTTC. Translation gives CSVEASGWRGDEQFF.

V usage is TRBV28 and J usage is TRBJ2-5, with 7 positions matching TRBD2. This CDR3 has 20 amino acids. V was clipped by 3 bases and J by 4 bases; unmatched bases: 23. Germline CDR1 MDHEN, CDR2 SYDVKM. CDR3: CASSFILRILEGWEGETQYF. CDR3 DNA sequence: TGTGCCAGCAGTTTTATTCTTCGGATATTGGAGGGATGGGAGGGAGAGACCCAGTACTTC.

The chain recombines TRBV5-6 with TRBJ2-7; TRBD1 aligns across 7 bases. V gave up 4 bases and J gave up 3 bases; unmatched junction bases: 4. The V gene's germline CDR1 is SGHDT and CDR2 YYEEEE. This CDR3 contains 13 residues. CDR3: CASSPGQHYEQYF. Written as DNA, the CDR3 is TGTGCCAGCAGCCCGGGACAGCACTACGAGCAGTACTTC.

V usage is TRBV5-4 and J usage is TRBJ2-7; 10 bases agree with TRBD2. V shed 5 bases, J shed 3 bases, and the junction held 8 bases outside the gene matches. The CDR3 sequence is 15 residues long. CDR1 and CDR2 from the germline V gene are SGHNT and YYREEE (reference sequence). The DNA of the CDR3 is TGTGCCAGCAGTTCCACTAGCGGGAACGTCTACGAGCAGTACTTC. Translation gives CASSSTSGNVYEQYF.

The CDR3 DNA sequence: TGTGCCAGCAGCCTCCGGAGGGGCGGGGCAGCCTACGAGCAGTACTTC. Translating gives CASSLRRGGAAYEQYF. The V call is TRBV7-9, the J call TRBJ2-7; the D gene is possibly TRBD2 (6 bases). Trimming took off 5 bases at V and 2 bases at J, with 19 bases between the two ends. This CDR3 comprises 16 residues. Looked up from germline, CDR1 is SEHNR and CDR2 is FQNEAQ (reference sequence).

The J gene is TRBJ2-5, the V gene TRBV29-1; 9 nucleotides match TRBD1. V lost 3 bases to trimming and J lost 2 bases; unmatched junction nucleotides: 4. This CDR3 is built from 14 residues. Germline CDR1 SQVTM, CDR2 ANQGSEA. CDR3 bases: TGCAGCGTTGATCCGACAGGGGGACAAGAGACCCAGTACTTC. Translating gives CSVDPTGGQETQYF.

The chain is built from TRBV7-8 and TRBJ1-5, with 8 bases aligning to TRBD1. Per germline, CDR1 SGHVS and CDR2 FQNEAQ. The CDR3 is 15 residues long. With V trimmed by 1 base and J by 6 bases, 5 bases remained unmatched. In DNA, the CDR3 is TGTGCCAGCAGCTTAGGGACAGGGAATCGTCAGCCCCAGCATTTT. This gives the protein CASSLGTGNRQPQHF.

The chain employs TRBV15 and TRBJ2-1, with TRBD2 matching 14 bases. J was trimmed by 7 bases and V by 7 bases; bases with no gene match: 6. The CDR3 loop spans 15 amino acids. Germline V lookup: CDR1 LNHNV, CDR2 YYDKDF (reference sequence). CDR3 nucleotides: TGTGCCACCATTCCGACTAGCGGGAGGGCTAATGAGCAGTTCTTC. Its protein is CATIPTSGRANEQFF.

This chain links TRBV29-1 with TRBJ2-1; 9 positions match TRBD1. Unmatched junction bases numbered 5, after V lost 7 bases and J lost 4 bases. Germline values: CDR1 SQVTM, CDR2 ANQGSEA. This CDR3 has 13 residues. The CDR3 here is CSATGTGYNEQFF. The CDR3 DNA follows: TGCAGCGCCACCGGGACAGGGTACAATGAGCAGTTCTTC.